Below, 2 T cell receptor beta chains from the same sample are listed, as sequenced in a study of blood T cells in healthy people across ages (dated by TCRdb to 2014 to 2015). Receptors were amplified or captured by 5' RACE. Instrument on record: Illumina HiSeq 2500. A second about 6 to 11 cycle PCR used a sample-barcoded 5' primer and a J-beta primer mix. Through fastp at Q25 and MiXCR, TCRdb rebuilt clones from the public reads, retaining in-frame beta chains. Rows with one shared CDR3 protein collapse into an entry with the most common genes and DNA. The sample contains roughly 1,800,000 distinct CDR3 sequences, about 50% of them found a single time. In total, the top ten clones hold more than 2% of the sample. The sample comprised blood. These receptors were collected from a woman in her forties in good health.

The chain carries TRBV9 and TRBJ2-1, with 12 nucleotides matching TRBD2. The CDR3 has 16 amino acids. After removal of 4 bases from V and 7 bases from J, the junction contained 9 bases not matched to a gene. Germline CDR1 and CDR2: SGDLS and YYNGEE. The CDR3 protein is CASSPTSGGPVNEQFF. CDR3 DNA: TGTGCCAGCAGCCCTACTAGCGGGGGGCCGGTGAATGAGCAGTTCTTC.

The chain carries TRBV7-9 and TRBJ2-1, with TRBD1 matching 7 bases. Germline CDR1 and CDR2: SEHNR and FQNEAQ (reference sequence). The V gene end was trimmed by 6 bases and the J gene end by 10 bases; junction bases not matched to a gene: 12. The CDR3 is 14 residues long. CDR3 sequence (DNA): TGTGCCAGCAGGCTAGAGGGACAGACCTACGAGCAGTTCTTC. Translation: CASRLEGQTYEQFF.